Detailed here is one TCR beta chain. Its antigen is currently unknown. This sample was taken from a study of T cell responses to AZD1222 COVID-19 vaccine. Study outcomes and limitations: Spike-specific TCR depth and breadth grew after two AZD1222 doses. Most donors were white British and more were female, and clonal diversity was possibly underestimated. The study found vaccine-associated CD4 TCRs spanning spike, dominant at 160-218 and 743-854. Recipients of AZD1222 seropositive at baseline numbered only 6 or 7.

V gave up 2 bases and J gave up 4 bases; unmatched junction bases: 4. Germline CDR1 is SGHRS and CDR2 is YFSETQ. The length of the CDR3 is 14 residues. Assay: immunoSEQ multiplex PCR; the TCRdb copy retains only in-frame clones and omits some. The sample includes some 200,000 clones, 88% of them seen just once. Sequenced material: peripheral blood, taken 28 days after the second AZD1222 dose. The origin of this receptor is an adult who received the AZD1222 COVID-19 vaccine. This chain uses TRBV5-1 with TRBJ2-3, with 7 bases lining up with TRBD2. CDR3 coding DNA: TGCGCCAGCAGCTTCCAGACTAGCTCAGATACGCAGTATTTT. This translates into CASSFQTSSDTQYF.